This TCR beta chain emerged from a study of cytomegalovirus exposure and HLA in healthy donors. Study-wide findings and caveats: Earlier findings revealed that most TCR beta V segments proved productive either about 87% or about 30% of the time. Analysis was carried out at a later point, and it linked a missense DCLRE1C variant to TCR beta V- and J-gene trimming.

This CDR3 has 15 residues. Trimming pared 1 base from V and 2 bases from J, leaving 12 bases between. Germline V gene sequence: CDR1 LNHDA, CDR2 SQIVND (reference sequence). 13 Jbeta primers and 60 Vbeta primers were used for the PCR. The table came from immunoSEQ multiplex PCR; TCRdb's copy has only in-frame clones and leaves some out. The sample includes roughly 140,000 clones, 50% to 75% of them seen just once. Comments on this clone: The antigen is unknown.

The rearrangement links TRBV19 to TRBJ2-7; D might be TRBD1 (6 bases). The sequencing input was PBMCs. The receptor was derived from a woman in her 30s in good health and CMV-seropositive. This CDR3 reads CASSIANRAPYEQYF. CDR3 in DNA: TGTGCCAGTAGTATAGCCAACAGGGCGCCCTACGAGCAGTACTTC.